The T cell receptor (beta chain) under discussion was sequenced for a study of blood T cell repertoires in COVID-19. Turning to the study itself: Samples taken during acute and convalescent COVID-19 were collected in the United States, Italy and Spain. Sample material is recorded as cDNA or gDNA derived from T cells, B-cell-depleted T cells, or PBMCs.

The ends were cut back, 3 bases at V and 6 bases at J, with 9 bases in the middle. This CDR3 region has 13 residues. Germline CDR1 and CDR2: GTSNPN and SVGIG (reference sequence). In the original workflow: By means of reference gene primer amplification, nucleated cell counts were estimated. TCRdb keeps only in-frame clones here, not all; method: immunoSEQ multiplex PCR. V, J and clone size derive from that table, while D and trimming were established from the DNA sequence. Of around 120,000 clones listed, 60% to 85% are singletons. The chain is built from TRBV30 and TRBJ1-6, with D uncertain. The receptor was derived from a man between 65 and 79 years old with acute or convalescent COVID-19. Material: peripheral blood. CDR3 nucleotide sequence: TGTGCCTGGAGAGGCCTAGTTAATTCACCCCTCCACTTT. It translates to CAWRGLVNSPLHF.